The present TCR beta chain was sequenced within a study of regulatory T cells in long-lasting Graves disease. Notes on the study in general: When disease was persistent, TRBV28, TRBJ1-2 and TRBJ2-5 were the favored segments.

The germline gives CDR1 SGHNT, CDR2 YYREEE (reference sequence). Trimming pared 4 bases from V and 0 bases from J, leaving 19 bases between. CDR3 size: 17 residues. Comments on this clonotype: Its antigen remains unidentified.

Construction of TCR beta libraries relied on iRepertoire HTBI primers and on Arm-PCR targeting CDR3 regions. TCRdb re-called the multiplex PCR reads through MiXCR, storing one row per CDR3 protein. The data show 350,000 to 550,000 distinct CDR3 sequences, more than 12% seen once. Time point reported: newly diagnosed GD, antithyroid drugs for less than 3 months. The TCR library was made from RNA extracted from PBMCs. The data were also submitted as part of a second study, on T cells in Graves' hyperthyroidism and ophthalmopathy.

This TCR came from a woman aged 25 to 39 with Graves disease. Sample: peripheral blood mononuclear cells (PBMCs), taken at new diagnosis, from a patient treated with antithyroid drugs. V gene TRBV5-4 combines with J gene TRBJ1-2, with D possibly being TRBD1 (6 bases). The CDR3 region is CASSTYRSRGANYGYTF. Written as DNA, the CDR3 is TGTGCCAGCAGCACATACCGATCCAGGGGCGCTAACTATGGCTACACCTTC.